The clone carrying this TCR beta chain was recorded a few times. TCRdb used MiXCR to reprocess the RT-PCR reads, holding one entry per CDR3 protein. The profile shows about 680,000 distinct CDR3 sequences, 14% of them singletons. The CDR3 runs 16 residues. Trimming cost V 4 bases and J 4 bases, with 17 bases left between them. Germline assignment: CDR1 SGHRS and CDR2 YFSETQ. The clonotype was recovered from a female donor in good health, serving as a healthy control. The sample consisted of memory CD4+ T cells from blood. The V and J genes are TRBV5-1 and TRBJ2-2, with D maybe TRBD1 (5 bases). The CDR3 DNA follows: TGCGCCAGCAGCCCCCAGGATTTGCAGGGCACCGGGGAGCTGTTTTTT. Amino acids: CASSPQDLQGTGELFF. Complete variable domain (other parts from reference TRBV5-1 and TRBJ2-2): KAGVTQTPRYLIKTRGQQVTLSCSPISGHRSVSWYQQTPGQGLQFLFEYFSETQRNKGNFPGRFSGRQFSNSRSEMNVSTLELGDSALYLCASSPQDLQGTGELFFGEGSRLTVL.